This T cell receptor (beta chain) was sequenced in a study of cytomegalovirus exposure and HLA in healthy donors. In regard to this clone: What it recognizes is unknown.

PCR used 60 Vbeta primers and 13 Jbeta primers. The data were produced by immunoSEQ multiplex PCR, yet TCRdb's version contains in-frame clones alone and is incomplete. In all, the sample yields around 100,000 clones. Points from the study as a whole: The study put around 180 TCR beta chains on its list as cytomegalovirus-associated. Donors were assumed by presence/absence analyses to have roughly uniform sequencing depth.

CDR1 and CDR2 from the germline V gene are SGHTA and FQGNSA. The V end lost 4 bases, the J end lost 2 bases, and 12 bases lay between the germline ends. This CDR3 is 14 amino acids long. The chain uses TRBV7-2 and TRBJ2-7, with a weak D call TRBD1 (6 bases). The receptor was derived from a man aged 40-49 years in good health and CMV-seropositive. Sequencing was done on a sample of PBMCs. Here the CDR3 reads CASSSDSRTYEQYF. The CDR3 DNA follows: TGTGCCAGCAGCTCGGACAGCAGAACCTACGAGCAGTACTTC.